Following are 23 T cell receptor beta chains from one sample sequenced in a study of T-cell reconstitution after alpha-beta-depleted transplantation in children. Unique molecular identifiers were built into the TCRbeta library. MiXCR, run by TCRdb on the PCR reads, gives a single entry per CDR3 protein. The data contain about 980,000 distinct CDR3 sequences, about 29% of them seen just once; the ten biggest clones take up 28%. The sequencing here drew on PBMCs, mostly from graft donor cells, taken 360 days after TCRalphabeta/CD19-depleted stem cell transplant. These receptors came from a boy in the first two years of life who had a stem cell transplant for SCID, so the T cells may come from the graft donor.

The V gene is TRBV20-1, the J gene TRBJ2-7; no clear D gene. Per germline, CDR1 DFQATT and CDR2 SNEGSKA (reference sequence). Trimming pared 1 base from V and 3 bases from J, leaving 4 bases between. This CDR3 spans 11 amino acids. The CDR3 reads CSARAVYEQYF. In DNA, the CDR3 is TGCAGTGCTAGAGCCGTCTACGAGCAGTACTTC.

The chain employs TRBV5-1 and TRBJ2-3, with unresolved D. The CDR3 extends over 15 amino acids. The germline gives CDR1 SGHRS, CDR2 YFSETQ. V was clipped by 4 bases and J by 5 bases, with 17 bases between them. The CDR3 DNA sequence: TGCGCCAGCAGCCGAGGTCGAGAGGCGGTAGATACGCAGTATTTT. Its protein is CASSRGREAVDTQYF. Supplemented by reference TRBV5-1 and TRBJ2-3, the full variable domain reads KAGVTQTPRYLIKTRGQQVTLSCSPISGHRSVSWYQQTPGQGLQFLFEYFSETQRNKGNFPGRFSGRQFSNSRSEMNVSTLELGDSALYLCASSRGREAVDTQYFGPGTRLTVL.

The chain uses TRBV7-9 and TRBJ1-2, with D unclear. Germline CDR1 reads SEHNR; CDR2 reads FQNEAQ (reference sequence). With 5 bases removed from V and 4 bases from J, the gap between germline ends came to 5 bases. This CDR3 region has 11 residues. The CDR3: CASSPFYGYTF. The CDR3 DNA follows: TGTGCCAGCAGCCCCTTCTATGGCTACACCTTC.

This clonotype has just a few counts. This chain connects TRBV5-5 to TRBJ2-3; TRBD1 agrees at 11 bases. Looked up from germline, CDR1 is SGHKS and CDR2 is YYEKEE (reference sequence). The CDR3 has 16 amino acids. The V gene end was trimmed by 4 bases and the J gene end by 4 bases; junction bases not matched to a gene: 8. The CDR3 DNA reads as TGTGCCAGCAGCACCTGGGGACAGGGGGGCCCAGATACGCAGTATTTT. Protein sequence: CASSTWGQGGPDTQYF.

In its sample, this clonotype was seen many times. This chain links TRBV7-7 with TRBJ2-7, with 7 bases matching TRBD1. CDR1 and CDR2 (germline): SSHAT, FNYEAQ (reference sequence). After removal of 2 bases from V and 7 bases from J, the junction contained 8 bases not matched to a gene. The CDR3 has 14 residues. The CDR3 coding sequence is TGTGCCAGCAGCTTATGGACAGGCTCAAGGGAGCAGTACTTC. Translated, it gives CASSLWTGSREQYF.

The chain has TRBV25-1 and TRBJ2-7, with 11 positions matching TRBD1. Germline lookup yields CDR1 MGHDK and CDR2 SYGVNS. Trimming removed 6 bases from V and 3 bases from J; junction bases left unmatched: 7. CDR3 length: 15 amino acids. CDR3 DNA sequence: TGTGCCAGCAGCGAGGGGACAGGGGGAGGCTACGAGCAGTACTTC. Translating gives CASSEGTGGGYEQYF.

The CDR3 sequence: CASSSPRPGPEGGYTF. The CDR3 DNA reads as TGTGCCAGCAGTTCGCCGCGTCCGGGTCCTGAGGGCGGCTACACCTTC. The rearrangement uses TRBV6-2 or TRBV6-3 and TRBJ1-2; D call uncertain. Trimming left V 4 bases short and J 8 bases short, with 23 bases between. CDR1 is MNHEY and CDR2 is SVGEGT in the germline V gene. The CDR3 spans 16 residues.

The CDR3 sequence: CASSRHQAKNIQYF. The CDR3, as DNA: TGTGCCAGCTCACGCCACCAAGCCAAAAACATTCAGTACTTC. The chain carries TRBV18 and TRBJ2-4; D remains ambiguous. CDR1 KGHSH and CDR2 LQKENI come from the germline V gene. The CDR3 totals 14 residues. V was cut by 4 bases and J by 0 bases, with 7 bases left in between.

The chain employs TRBV11-2 and TRBJ2-1; 8 bases agree with TRBD2. In germline, CDR1 is SGHAT, CDR2 FQNNGV. The trim removed 2 bases at V and 7 bases at J, leaving 13 bases unmatched. The CDR3 runs to 17 residues. The CDR3 loop is CASSLILGTRAWNEQFF. CDR3 coding DNA: TGTGCCAGCAGCTTAATACTGGGGACTAGAGCTTGGAATGAGCAGTTCTTC.

This clonotype was detected ten times or more. The chain combines TRBV4-1 with TRBJ2-5; D possibly corresponds to TRBD1 (5 bases). V was clipped by 3 bases and J by 4 bases, with 9 bases between them. Germline CDR1 reads MGHRA; CDR2 reads YSYEKL. The CDR3 is 13 amino acids. The CDR3 sequence is CASSQGPRETQYF. The DNA for the CDR3 is TGCGCCAGCAGCCAGGGGCCCCGAGAGACCCAGTACTTC.

This clonotype was counted a few times. The chain uses TRBV5-1 and TRBJ2-5; D ambiguous. CDR1 and CDR2 (germline): SGHRS, YFSETQ. This CDR3 spans 15 amino acids. Trimming stripped 2 bases from V and 2 bases from J, with 13 bases between. The CDR3 bases are TGCGCCAGCAGCTTCGTACCGACAAGACAAGAGACCCAGTACTTC. Translation: CASSFVPTRQETQYF.

In regard to this clonotype: One end of the junction does not line up with germline, which may come from a read error. V and J are TRBV11-1 and TRBJ2-7, with 7 nucleotides matching TRBD1. CDR3 size: 16 residues. Germline V gene sequence: CDR1 SGHAT, CDR2 FQDESV (reference sequence). CDR3 in amino acids: CASSLAPATGSKEHYF. CDR3 DNA: TGTGCCAGCAGCTTAGCCCCCGCGACAGGGAGTAAGGAGCATTACTTC.

The rearrangement links TRBV5-1 to TRBJ2-1, with 7 positions matching TRBD1. CDR3 length: 16 amino acids. Germline V gene data show CDR1 as SGHRS and CDR2 as YFSETQ. J lost 4 bases, V lost 0 bases, and 7 bases had no gene match. CDR3 sequence: CASSLANRGNYNEQFF. CDR3 DNA: TGCGCCAGCAGCTTGGCCAACAGGGGAAATTACAATGAGCAGTTCTTC.

This clonotype was detected only a few times. The rearrangement links TRBV11-3 to TRBJ2-3; D call uncertain. The V gene lost 3 bases and the J gene lost 1 base, with 5 bases spanning the gap. CDR1 is SGHNT and CDR2 is YENEEA in the germline V gene. The CDR3 consists of 13 residues. The CDR3 DNA reads as TGTGCCAGCAGCTTCGCCCGCACAGATACGCAGTATTTT. Translating it yields CASSFARTDTQYF.

Only a few counts were recorded for this clonotype. The gene calls are TRBV12-3 or TRBV12-4 and TRBJ1-5, with 7 bases lining up with TRBD1. V was clipped by 5 bases and J by 6 bases; unmatched bases: 4. The CDR3 covers 13 residues. The chain's CDR3 is CASSGQEGQPQHF. The CDR3 DNA sequence: TGTGCCAGCAGTGGACAGGAGGGTCAGCCCCAGCATTTT.

The V and J genes are TRBV12-3 or TRBV12-4 and TRBJ1-5, with 7 bases aligning to TRBD1. This CDR3 is built from 14 residues. V was pared by 8 bases and J by 4 bases, with 8 bases of the junction left unmatched. CDR3 bases: TGTGCCAGCCGACAGGGTGCCTCTAATCAGCCCCAGCATTTT. This translates into CASRQGASNQPQHF.

The chain joins TRBV27 to TRBJ2-2; perhaps D is TRBD1 or TRBD2 (6 bases each). V was cut by 5 bases and J by 4 bases, with 20 bases left in between. The CDR3 has 17 amino acids. Germline CDR1 is MNHEY and CDR2 is SMNVEV (reference sequence). CDR3 loop: CASSRGFTGAVTGELFF. The CDR3, as DNA: TGTGCCAGCAGTCGAGGGTTTACGGGGGCCGTCACCGGGGAGCTGTTTTTT.

V usage is TRBV4-1 and J usage is TRBJ2-4; 9 bases match TRBD2. The CDR3 runs 18 residues. CDR1 and CDR2 from the germline V gene are MGHRA and YSYEKL. J was trimmed by 0 bases and V by 1 base; bases with no gene match: 7. Here the CDR3 reads CASSQVPLAGLAKNIQYF. The DNA for the CDR3 is TGCGCCAGCAGCCAAGTCCCCCTAGCGGGGTTAGCCAAAAACATTCAGTACTTC.

There are a few counts of this clonotype. The genes are TRBV12-3 or TRBV12-4 and TRBJ1-2; D may be TRBD1 (5 bases). The germline V and J ends were trimmed by 3 bases and 7 bases, with 18 bases remaining between them. The CDR3 contains 15 residues. CDR3 coding DNA: TGTGCCAGCAGTTTCCGTACGAAGGGGCTAGTTGGCTACACCTTC. Translated: CASSFRTKGLVGYTF.

The chain recombines TRBV7-8 with TRBJ1-1; D is possibly TRBD1 (6 bases). V dropped 3 bases and J dropped 0 bases, with 26 bases sitting between them. The germline CDR1 and CDR2 sequences are SGHVS and FQNEAQ. The CDR3 consists of 20 residues. CDR3: CASSFSPGTSRGDMNTEAFF. The CDR3 DNA sequence: TGTGCCAGCAGCTTTAGTCCCGGGACATCACGGGGAGACATGAACACTGAAGCTTTCTTT. The full variable domain, its missing parts supplied by reference TRBV7-8 and TRBJ1-1, is GAGVSQSPRYKVAKRGQDVALRCDPISGHVSLFWYQQALGQGPEFLTYFQNEAQLDKSGLPSDRFFAERPEGSVSTLKIQRTQQEDSAVYLCASSFSPGTSRGDMNTEAFFGQGTRLTVV.

This clonotype turned up a few times. The V call is TRBV28, the J call TRBJ1-2, with D tentatively TRBD1 (5 bases). The CDR3 has 15 residues. V was pared by 3 bases and J by 4 bases, with 15 bases between. Germline V CDR1 and CDR2: MDHEN, SYDVKM. DNA of the CDR3: TGTGCCAGCAGTTTCGGGGCGGGAGTAGGCTATGGCTACACCTTC. It is translated as CASSFGAGVGYGYTF.

This clonotype was observed a handful of times. The chain joins TRBV5-6 to TRBJ2-3; possible D gene TRBD2, 6 bases. The V gene lost 4 bases and the J gene lost 2 bases, with 17 bases spanning the gap. This CDR3 contains 16 residues. From germline, CDR1 is SGHDT and CDR2 YYEEEE. CDR3 residues: CASSPSGLGYTDTQYF. For the CDR3, the DNA is TGTGCCAGCAGCCCAAGCGGGCTGGGGTACACAGATACGCAGTATTTT.

J is TRBJ2-7 and V is TRBV7-2, with 7 bases aligning to TRBD1. The CDR3 has 14 amino acids. CDR1 and CDR2 from the germline V gene are SGHTA and FQGNSA. J gave up 4 bases and V 1 base, and 4 bases lay outside the gene matches. This CDR3 reads CASSLGDRIYEQYF. The CDR3 nucleotides read TGTGCCAGCAGCTTAGGGGACAGAATTTACGAGCAGTACTTC. The full variable domain, with the rest looked up from reference TRBV7-2 and TRBJ2-7, is GAGVSQSPSNKVTEKGKDVELRCDPISGHTALYWYRQSLGQGLEFLIYFQGNSAPDKSGLPSDRFSAERTGGSVSTLTIQRTQQEDSAVYLCASSLGDRIYEQYFGPGTRLTVT.